This T cell receptor beta chain was recovered during a study of blood T cell repertoires in COVID-19. Trimming left V 3 bases short and J 4 bases short, with 7 bases between. CDR1 and CDR2 from the germline V gene are SGHVS and FQNEAQ. This CDR3 spans 12 amino acids. Sequencing was performed with immunoSEQ multiplex PCR; in TCRdb, only in-frame clones are kept and a portion is missing. The profile shows 200,000 to 300,000 clones, less than 90% of them singletons. The TCR originated in a man aged 60-69 years with acute or convalescent COVID-19. J is TRBJ2-7 and V is TRBV7-8, with no clear D. Sequencing was performed on peripheral blood. Here the CDR3 reads CASSFLRYEQYF. CDR3 bases: TGTGCCAGCAGCTTTCTGCGGTACGAGCAGTACTTC.